These 21 T cell receptor beta chains share one sample of origin, sequenced in a study of blood T cells in healthy people across ages. The second PCR ran about 6 to 12 cycles with a sample-barcoded 5' primer and J-beta primers. TCRdb redid the calling of the 5' RACE reads with MiXCR, one entry per CDR3 protein. Here the sample spans 600,000 to 650,000 distinct CDR3 sequences, 58% being singletons. Sequenced sample: blood. These receptors all stem from a man aged 55 to 70 in good health.

The V call is TRBV3-1, the J call TRBJ1-1; D gene ambiguous. In germline, CDR1 is LGHDT, CDR2 YNNKEL (reference sequence). The CDR3 runs to 13 residues. V gave up 4 bases and J gave up 3 bases, with 9 bases separating them. The CDR3 reads CASSRNEDTEAFF. Written as DNA, the CDR3 is TGTGCCAGCAGCCGAAACGAGGACACTGAAGCTTTCTTT.

This clonotype occurred once. The J gene is TRBJ2-3, the V gene TRBV12-3 or TRBV12-4, with 14 bases aligning to TRBD2. The ends lost 2 bases at V and 3 bases at J; junction bases unmatched: 4. CDR3 size: 17 residues. Here the CDR3 reads CASSLSGLAGGTDTQYF. The DNA of the CDR3 is TGTGCCAGCAGTTTATCTGGACTAGCGGGGGGAACAGATACGCAGTATTTT.

CDR3 region: CSARDTSPYNEQYF. The DNA for the CDR3 is TGCAGTGCTAGAGATACTAGCCCCTACAATGAGCAGTACTTC. The gene calls are TRBV20-1 and TRBJ2-1, with D perhaps matching TRBD2 (6 bases). The assigned J gene may be wrong: the sequence end matches TRBJ2-7 better. This CDR3 region has 14 residues. CDR1 is DFQATT and CDR2 is SNEGSKA in the germline V gene (reference sequence).

This clonotype was seen only a few times. The chain is built from TRBV5-6 and TRBJ1-6; tentatively, D is TRBD1 (5 bases). Germline lookup yields CDR1 SGHDT and CDR2 YYEEEE. This CDR3 spans 16 amino acids. V lost 4 bases and J 5 bases, leaving 16 bases between the germline ends. CDR3 region: CASSRLGTVDNSPLHF. The CDR3 DNA reads as TGTGCCAGCAGCAGACTCGGGACGGTTGATAATTCACCCCTCCACTTT.

This chain joins TRBV24-1 and TRBJ2-5; TRBD2 aligns across 7 bases. CDR3 length: 15 amino acids. Germline lookup yields CDR1 KGHDR and CDR2 SFDVKD. With 6 bases clipped from V and 11 bases from J, the junction kept 17 bases outside the gene matches. The CDR3 sequence is CATSLGRGRDNEQYF. CDR3 coding DNA: TGTGCCACCAGTTTGGGGCGGGGGAGAGACAATGAGCAGTACTTC.

The sample holds a few counts of this clonotype. This chain links TRBV6-5 with TRBJ2-5; D not certain. V lost 2 bases and J lost 3, with 7 bases in between. The CDR3 consists of 13 residues. Germline CDR1 is MNHEY and CDR2 is SVGAGI. This chain's CDR3 is CASSYNPKETQYF. The CDR3 DNA sequence: TGTGCCAGCAGTTACAACCCCAAAGAGACCCAGTACTTC.

V usage is TRBV7-9 and J usage is TRBJ2-1; TRBD1 might be the D (5 bases). Germline assignment: CDR1 SEHNR and CDR2 FQNEAQ (reference sequence). V dropped 7 bases and J dropped 0 bases, with 13 bases sitting between them. CDR3 length equals 15 residues. DNA of the CDR3: TGTGCCAGCACCCGTGAAAGGGGCTCCTACAATGAGCAGTTCTTC. It is translated as CASTRERGSYNEQFF.

The rearrangement uses TRBV20-1 and TRBJ2-1; D might be TRBD2 (6 bases). The V gene's germline CDR1 is DFQATT and CDR2 SNEGSKA (reference sequence). This CDR3 contains 13 residues. V was cut by 0 bases and J by 9 bases, with 12 bases left in between. The CDR3 nucleotides read TGCAGTGCTAGAGATTTACTAGCTGGTGAGCAGTTCTTC. Residues: CSARDLLAGEQFF.

J is TRBJ2-3 and V is TRBV10-1; weak D call: TRBD2 (5 bases). Germline-derived CDR1 and CDR2 are WNHNN and SYGVQD (reference sequence). The CDR3 spans 13 residues. The V end was cut by 0 bases, the J end by 9 bases, with 10 bases between. The CDR3 here is CASSESGERTQYF. The CDR3 DNA is TGCGCCAGCAGTGAGTCGGGAGAGCGGACGCAGTATTTT.

The table lists this clonotype with a few counts. The chain employs TRBV10-3 and TRBJ1-2; a possible D gene is TRBD1 (5 bases). The CDR3 runs to 15 residues. V was cut by 6 bases and J by 0 bases, with 14 bases left in between. Germline CDR1 reads ENHRY; CDR2 reads SYGVKD. The DNA for the CDR3 is TGTGCCATCAGGCCTGGGACCGGGACTAACTATGGCTACACCTTC. Its protein product is CAIRPGTGTNYGYTF.

This clonotype has just one count. This CDR3 reads CASSLGSGGARNEQFF. In DNA, the CDR3 is TGTGCCAGCAGCTTGGGCAGCGGGGGGGCCCGCAATGAGCAGTTCTTC. The genes are TRBV5-5 and TRBJ2-1, with 10 bases identical to TRBD2. CDR1 is SGHKS, CDR2 YYEKEE, per germline (reference sequence). The CDR3 loop spans 16 amino acids. With 0 bases clipped from V and 6 bases from J, the junction kept 6 bases outside the gene matches.

This clonotype was picked up many times. The chain is built from TRBV6-2 or TRBV6-3 and TRBJ1-5; D is perhaps TRBD1 (6 bases). Germline loops: CDR1 MNHEY, CDR2 SVGEGT. The V end lost 3 bases, the J end lost 7 bases, and 10 bases lay between the germline ends. This CDR3 has 13 amino acids. CDR3 nucleotides: TGTGCCAGCAGTTATACAGGGTTACAGCCCCAGCATTTT. Translating gives CASSYTGLQPQHF.

This clonotype was observed a handful of times. The V gene is TRBV10-3, the J gene TRBJ2-1; the D is unclear. The CDR3 loop spans 13 amino acids. V lost 4 bases to trimming and J lost 5 bases, with 9 bases between them. From germline, CDR1 is ENHRY and CDR2 SYGVKD. The CDR3 loop reads CAISARIDNEQFF. The CDR3 DNA sequence: TGTGCCATCAGTGCCAGGATTGACAATGAGCAGTTCTTC.

This clonotype was seen a few times. This chain links TRBV10-3 with TRBJ2-5; no clear D. The V end was cut by 0 bases, the J end by 2 bases, with 10 bases between. The CDR3 has 15 residues. Germline V CDR1 and CDR2: ENHRY, SYGVKD. CDR3 DNA sequence: TGTGCCATCAGTGAGTCGGCGGAAACTCAAGAGACCCAGTACTTC. It encodes CAISESAETQETQYF.

The V gene is TRBV29-1, the J gene TRBJ1-4, with D maybe TRBD1 (6 bases). The length of the CDR3 is 14 residues. V lost 4 bases and J 0 bases, leaving 9 bases between the germline ends. Germline assignment: CDR1 SQVTM and CDR2 ANQGSEA. The CDR3 nucleotides read TGCAGCGTTGTCGGACAGTCAACTAATGAAAAACTGTTTTTT. Amino acid sequence: CSVVGQSTNEKLFF.

The CDR3 coding sequence is TGCAGTGCTCCAACCTACGGGACAGGGAACGTAGAGACCCAGTACTTC. This translates into CSAPTYGTGNVETQYF. The genes are TRBV20-1 and TRBJ2-5; 9 bases map to TRBD1. The junction had 14 bases not matched to a gene; V was cut back by 5 bases and J by 4 bases. This CDR3 comprises 16 residues. CDR1 and CDR2 (germline): DFQATT, SNEGSKA (reference sequence).

J is TRBJ2-6 and V is TRBV6-1, with D possibly TRBD1 on 6 matching bases. The CDR3 is 17 amino acids. CDR1 is MNHNS and CDR2 is SASEGT in the germline V gene. The V end lost 7 bases, the J end lost 4 bases, and 20 bases lay between the germline ends. The CDR3 nucleotides read TGTGCCAGCACCCTCAGGACAGTCATTAGGGGGGCCAACGTCCTGACTTTC. This translates into CASTLRTVIRGANVLTF.

The gene calls are TRBV29-1 and TRBJ2-1, with TRBD2 matching 11 bases. The V gene's germline CDR1 is SQVTM and CDR2 ANQGSEA. This CDR3 comprises 16 residues. The junction had 6 bases not matched to a gene; V was cut back by 5 bases and J by 0 bases. CDR3 nucleotide sequence: TGCAGCGTTCCCGGGACTAGCGGAATCTCCTACAATGAGCAGTTCTTC. Its protein product is CSVPGTSGISYNEQFF.

The chain recombines TRBV5-6 with TRBJ2-4; D not resolved. In germline, CDR1 is SGHDT, CDR2 YYEEEE. Trimming shortened V by 1 base and J by 4 bases, and 12 bases separated the two germline ends. This CDR3 has 15 residues. The CDR3 loop reads CASSLRGRDKNIQYF. Written as DNA, the CDR3 is TGTGCCAGCAGCTTGCGTGGCCGAGATAAAAACATTCAGTACTTC.

The chain's CDR3 is CASSLGTGELAKNIQYF. For the CDR3, the DNA is TGTGCCAGCAGCCTCGGGACAGGGGAATTAGCCAAAAACATTCAGTACTTC. The rearrangement uses TRBV6-6 and TRBJ2-4; 10 positions match TRBD1. CDR3 length: 17 residues. Trimming took 6 bases from V and 0 from J; bases not matched to a gene: 8. Looked up from germline, CDR1 is MNHNY and CDR2 is SVGAGI (reference sequence).

This clonotype was counted a few times. This chain connects TRBV2 to TRBJ2-1; D could derive from TRBD1 or TRBD2 (5 bases each). The CDR3 runs to 15 residues. V was cut by 3 bases and J by 2 bases, with 11 bases left in between. CDR1 and CDR2 from the germline V gene are SNHLY and FYNNEI. The CDR3 loop is CASSEGELAYNEQFF. CDR3 coding DNA: TGTGCCAGCAGTGAGGGGGAGTTAGCCTACAATGAGCAGTTCTTC.